This T cell receptor (beta chain) was retrieved from a study of CDR3 diversity in severe acne. Germline lookup yields CDR1 SGDLS and CDR2 YYNGEE. V was pared by 1 base and J by 8 bases, with 20 bases between. This CDR3 contains 16 residues. TCRdb re-derived calls from the PCR reads in MiXCR, one entry per CDR3 protein. In the table there are over 90,000 distinct CDR3 sequences, 51% of which are singletons. With regard to this clonotype: A clone one base away is much larger, so this may be a read error.

What was sequenced was blood. This sequence was found in a male donor with acne. This chain uses TRBV9 with TRBJ2-3; tentatively, D is TRBD1 or TRBD2 (5 bases each). This CDR3 reads CASSVSSQGSGGTQYF. CDR3 bases: TGTGCCAGCAGCGTATCTTCTCAGGGTAGTGGAGGTACGCAGTATTTT.